The 8 T cell receptor beta chains reported below all come from one sample, sequenced in a study of beta chain features in type 1 diabetes (dated by TCRdb to the late 2010s). Here is what the overall study found, with its caveats: A moderate but significant shortening of TCRB CDR3 length was observed in type 1 diabetes patients in all four CD4+ subsets.

What these receptors recognize is not known. Library generation was performed with the immunoSEQ multiplex PCR assay. The entire amount of isolated RNA was reverse transcribed using the High Capacity cDNA Reverse Transcription Kit, so the sequenced TCRB transcripts were expressed ones. The table was pulled from immuneACCESS by TCRdb, which kept in-frame rearrangements only. Such tables lose some clones; where checked, under half of the loss comes from unresolved V genes, and the rest has no known cause. For this sample there are hundreds of thousands of clones; approximately 15% appear just once. Over 0.015% of the sample goes to the ten largest clones. The material sequenced was naive CD4+ T cells from blood. This specimen's cell subset or site label, per the study, means: true naive CD4+ T cells. The receptors here all came from a man younger than 45 with type 1 diabetes.

Comments on this clone: This sample also contains other DNA sequences that code for the same CDR3. The V call is TRBV27, the J call TRBJ2-3; the match to TRBD2 covers 10 bases. The CDR3 spans 14 residues. V was pared by 6 bases and J by 5 bases, with 5 bases of the junction left unmatched. Germline CDR1 and CDR2: MNHEY and SMNVEV (reference sequence). CDR3 DNA: TGTGCCAGCAGCCGCCGACTAGCGGGAGATACGCAGTATTTT. It codes for CASSRRLAGDTQYF.

The V call is TRBV18, the J call TRBJ2-7, with 7 nucleotides matching TRBD1. Germline CDR1 KGHSH, CDR2 LQKENI. The CDR3 sequence is 14 residues long. V lost 2 bases, J lost 6 bases, and 7 bases stayed unmatched. The DNA for the CDR3 is TGTGCCAGCTCACCAGCAGACAGGGCTGGCGAGCAGTACTTC. Translated: CASSPADRAGEQYF.

This clone was found a few times. The chain couples TRBV5-6 to TRBJ1-5, with D perhaps TRBD1 (5 bases). Germline loops: CDR1 SGHDT, CDR2 YYEEEE. The CDR3 runs 13 residues. V lost 1 base and J 7 bases, leaving 9 bases between the germline ends. The DNA for the CDR3 is TGTGCCAGCAGCTTGACAGGTCGCCAGCCCCAGCATTTT. Its translation is CASSLTGRQPQHF.

This clone was counted only a few times. The chain recombines TRBV7-2 with TRBJ2-1, with 8 bases matching TRBD2. The trim removed 7 bases at V and 4 bases at J, leaving 12 bases unmatched. The CDR3 covers 16 residues. CDR1 is SGHTA and CDR2 is FQGNSA in the germline V gene. The DNA of the CDR3 is TGTGCCAGCACAACCACCGGGACTAGACTTTACAATGAGCAGTTCTTC. Amino acid sequence: CASTTTGTRLYNEQFF.

This chain joins TRBV30 and TRBJ1-2; D may be TRBD1 (6 bases). The germline gives CDR1 GTSNPN, CDR2 SVGIG (reference sequence). CDR3 length: 14 amino acids. Between the trimmed V and J ends, which lost 0 bases and 8 bases, there was a span of 16 bases. CDR3 sequence (DNA): TGTGCCTGGAGTGTACGGGGGGCGTTGGGCGGCTACACCTTC. Its protein product is CAWSVRGALGGYTF.

This chain uses TRBV7-2 with TRBJ2-2; D uncertain. V lost 5 bases to trimming and J lost 4 bases, with 14 bases between them. CDR1 SGHTA and CDR2 FQGNSA come from the germline V gene. The CDR3 runs to 15 residues. The CDR3 loop is CASSLYNPGTGELFF. For the CDR3, the DNA is TGTGCCAGCAGCCTCTACAACCCGGGCACCGGGGAGCTGTTTTTT.

In this sample, this clone turned up a few times. The V gene is TRBV12-2, the J gene TRBJ1-2; the table assigns TRBD1, which was not confirmed against the DNA. TRBV12-2 is shown as a pseudogene. The CDR3 contains 14 residues. The CDR3 spells CASRTRQGAPGYTF. The CDR3 DNA reads TGTGCAAGTCGCACGCGACAGGGGGCGCCCGGCTACACCTTC.

The chain is built from TRBV28 and TRBJ2-7, with a weak D call TRBD2 (5 bases). The CDR3 sequence is 14 residues long. The germline V gene has CDR1 MDHEN and CDR2 SYDVKM. V dropped 6 bases and J dropped 7 bases, with 19 bases sitting between them. CDR3 amino acids: CASSGLAQLAEQYF. CDR3 nucleotide sequence: TGTGCCAGCAGCGGACTTGCCCAGCTTGCGGAGCAGTACTTC.